Shown below are 2 T cell receptor beta chains from a single sample sequenced in a study of Ad26.COV2.S vaccination and SARS-CoV-2 variants. Sequenced by immunoSEQ multiplex PCR; TCRdb stores in-frame clones only, minus some. The table has about 420,000 clones, around nine tenths seen once. The treatment is: some 19 received Ad26.COV2.S at low or high dose, single or two shots; about five received placebo; per-sample allocation not given. The investigators took samples on day 63 after the first vaccine or placebo injection. The sample here was peripheral blood, taken in a trial of Ad26.COV2.S vaccine versus placebo. The source is a person aged 18-65 years who received the Ad26.COV2.S COVID-19 vaccine or a placebo.

The chain combines TRBV5-5 with TRBJ2-3; 12 bases agree with TRBD1. The trim removed 4 bases at V and 5 bases at J, leaving 5 bases unmatched. The CDR3 is 15 amino acids. CDR1 SGHKS and CDR2 YYEKEE come from the germline V gene (reference sequence). The CDR3 loop is CASSVGTGGQDTQYF. CDR3 in DNA: TGTGCCAGCAGCGTCGGGACAGGGGGCCAAGATACGCAGTATTTT.

The chain carries TRBV1 and TRBJ2-7; the table's D call, TRBD2, was not checked against the DNA. TRBV1 is classified as a pseudogene. The CDR3 covers 13 residues. As DNA, the CDR3 is TGCACCAGCAGCCAAAAAGTCGGGAACAAGCAGTACTTC. Its protein product is CTSSQKVGNKQYF.